These 10 T cell receptor beta chains came from one sample sequenced in a study of T cells in Graves' hyperthyroidism and ophthalmopathy. TCR beta CDR3 regions were amplified from RNA transcripts. Using the HTBI primer set, a first-round RT-PCR was run on the TCR CDR3. TCRdb re-called the multiplex PCR reads through MiXCR, storing one row per CDR3 protein. The repertoire holds fewer than 750,000 distinct CDR3 sequences, with more than 45% as singletons. Material for sequencing was peripheral blood or thyroid tissue (not recorded which). These receptor sequences come from a woman in her late teens or twenties with Graves' hyperthyroidism.

The CDR3, as DNA: TGTGCCAGCAGCGCCCGGGACGGCTACGAGCATTTT. Protein: CASSARDGYEHF. The rearrangement joins TRBV7-2 to TRBJ1-5; perhaps TRBD1 as D (5 bases). Per germline, CDR1 SGHTA and CDR2 FQGNSA. The CDR3 contains 12 residues. The V gene lost 5 bases and the J gene lost 14 bases, with 16 bases spanning the gap.

CDR3 bases: TGCAGCGTAGAGACTAGCGGGACCCCCGTGGATACGCAGTATTTT. Residues: CSVETSGTPVDTQYF. The chain combines TRBV29-1 with TRBJ2-3; TRBD2 aligns across 11 bases. Germline loops: CDR1 SQVTM, CDR2 ANQGSEA. V lost 6 bases, J lost 6 bases, and 11 bases stayed unmatched. The CDR3 has 15 amino acids.

This clonotype appeared many times. This chain's CDR3 is CASSFKAGGQAYEQYF. The CDR3 DNA reads as TGTGCCAGCAGCTTCAAAGCGGGAGGACAGGCCTACGAGCAGTACTTC. The chain is built from TRBV7-8 and TRBJ2-7; 9 nucleotides match TRBD2. J lost 2 bases, V lost 3 bases, and 8 bases had no gene match. CDR1 and CDR2 from the germline V gene are SGHVS and FQNEAQ. This CDR3 region has 16 residues.

This chain links TRBV7-9 with TRBJ1-1, with 12 bases lining up with TRBD1. Unmatched junction bases numbered 10, after V lost 5 bases and J lost 9 bases. CDR1 and CDR2 (germline): SEHNR, FQNEAQ (reference sequence). This CDR3 has 15 amino acids. The CDR3 sequence is CASSPSGTGGSKAFF. For the CDR3, the DNA is TGTGCCAGCAGCCCGTCCGGGACAGGGGGCTCTAAAGCTTTCTTT.

This clonotype was found a few times. The chain employs TRBV6-5 and TRBJ2-7; 12 positions match TRBD2. This CDR3 is 16 amino acids long. Germline V gives CDR1 MNHEY, CDR2 SVGAGI. The V gene end was trimmed by 2 bases and the J gene end by 3 bases; junction bases not matched to a gene: 5. The DNA for the CDR3 is TGTGCCAGCAGTTACCTAGCGGGAGGGCCAAACTACGAGCAGTACTTC. It encodes CASSYLAGGPNYEQYF.

The chain has TRBV5-8 and TRBJ1-4; a possible D gene is TRBD1 (5 bases). The V gene lost 4 bases and the J gene lost 2 bases, with 15 bases spanning the gap. Germline lookup yields CDR1 SGHTS and CDR2 YDEGEE. This CDR3 region has 16 residues. CDR3 sequence reads: CASSPPGGVTNEKLFF. The CDR3 DNA sequence: TGTGCCAGCAGCCCGCCGGGAGGGGTGACTAATGAAAAACTGTTTTTT.

The genes are TRBV15 and TRBJ1-2; possible D gene TRBD1, 6 bases. Trimming shortened V by 3 bases and J by 3 bases, and 17 bases separated the two germline ends. CDR1 is LNHNV, CDR2 YYDKDF, per germline (reference sequence). The CDR3 loop spans 16 amino acids. CDR3 sequence (DNA): TGTGCCACCAGCAGTTACGTGGGCAGGGGCGACTATGGCTACACCTTC. Translated, it gives CATSSYVGRGDYGYTF.

The chain combines TRBV29-1 with TRBJ2-2; 10 nucleotides line up with TRBD2. This CDR3 has 15 residues. CDR1 and CDR2 (germline): SQVTM, ANQGSEA. V dropped 8 bases and J dropped 2; count of bases not matched to a gene: 8. CDR3 sequence: CSTLAGGGNTGELFF. The CDR3 DNA reads TGCAGCACGTTAGCGGGAGGCGGAAACACCGGGGAGCTGTTTTTT.

V gene TRBV19 combines with J gene TRBJ1-1; possible D gene TRBD1, 6 bases. The CDR3 is 14 amino acids. The germline V gene encodes CDR1 LNHDA and CDR2 SQIVND (reference sequence). Trimming took 1 base from V and 2 from J, leaving 8 bases between them. The CDR3 here is CASSIADRNTEAFF. Here the CDR3 DNA reads TGTGCCAGTAGTATAGCGGACAGAAACACTGAAGCTTTCTTT.

V usage is TRBV10-2 and J usage is TRBJ1-6, with TRBD1 matching 7 bases. V lost 4 bases, J lost 6 bases, and 9 bases stayed unmatched. There are 16 residues in the CDR3. Germline CDR1 reads WSHSY; CDR2 reads SAAADI. CDR3 in amino acids: CASSAPGQLFNSPLHF. The CDR3 DNA reads TGCGCCAGCAGTGCCCCGGGACAGCTCTTTAATTCACCCCTCCACTTT.